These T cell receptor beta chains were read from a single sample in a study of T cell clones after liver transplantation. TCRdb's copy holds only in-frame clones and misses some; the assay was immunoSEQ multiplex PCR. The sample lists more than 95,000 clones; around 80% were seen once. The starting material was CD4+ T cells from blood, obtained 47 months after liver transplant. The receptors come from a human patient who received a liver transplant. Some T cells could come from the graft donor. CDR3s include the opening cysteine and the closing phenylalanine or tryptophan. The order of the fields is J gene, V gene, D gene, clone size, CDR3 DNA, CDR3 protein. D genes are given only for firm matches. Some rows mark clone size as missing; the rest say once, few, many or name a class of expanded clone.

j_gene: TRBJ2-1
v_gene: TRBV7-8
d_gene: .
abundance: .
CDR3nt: TGTGCCAGCAGCTTAGTCGGGCGTGATGGATACAATGAGCAGTTCTTC
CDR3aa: CASSLVGRDGYNEQFF

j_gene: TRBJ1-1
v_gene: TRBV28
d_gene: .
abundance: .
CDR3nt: TGTGCCAGCAGTTTAATGGGCAACACTGAAGCTTTCTTT
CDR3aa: CASSLMGNTEAFF

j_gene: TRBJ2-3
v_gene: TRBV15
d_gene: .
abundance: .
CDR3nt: TGTGCCACCAGCAGGTTTGGGGACCAAAGTGGCACAGATACGCAGTATTTT
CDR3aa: CATSRFGDQSGTDTQYF

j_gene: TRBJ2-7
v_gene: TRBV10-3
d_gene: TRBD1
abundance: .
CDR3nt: TGTGCCATCAGTGAGTCGAGGACAGGGTTCCGCGAGCAGTACTTC
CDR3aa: CAISESRTGFREQYF

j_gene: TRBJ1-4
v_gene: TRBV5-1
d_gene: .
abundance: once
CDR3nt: TGCGCCAGCAGCTTGGGGAGGCCTAATGAAAAACTGTTTTTT
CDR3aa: CASSLGRPNEKLFF

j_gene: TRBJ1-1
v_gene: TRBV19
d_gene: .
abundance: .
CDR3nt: TGTGCCAGTGAACCTAGAAGAGGTGAAGCTTTCTTT
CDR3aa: CASEPRRGEAFF

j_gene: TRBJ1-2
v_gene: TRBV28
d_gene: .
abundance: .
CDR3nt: TGTGCCAGCAGTTGGGGACTAGACAGGCCACGCTCTGGCTACACCTTC
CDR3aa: CASSWGLDRPRSGYTF

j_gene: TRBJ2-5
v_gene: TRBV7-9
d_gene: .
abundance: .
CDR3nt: TGTGCCAGCAGCTTAGCGCTGGAGACCCAGTACTTC
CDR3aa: CASSLALETQYF

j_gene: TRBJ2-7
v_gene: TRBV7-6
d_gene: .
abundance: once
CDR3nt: TGTGCCAGCAGCTCGAGCTCCTACGAGCAGTACTTC
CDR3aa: CASSSSSYEQYF

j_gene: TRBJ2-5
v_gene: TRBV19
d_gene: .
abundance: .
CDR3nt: TGTGCCAGTAATCCCGGGCGGAGCGGACAAGAGACCCAGTACTTC
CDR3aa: CASNPGRSGQETQYF